This entry lists 30 T cell receptor beta chains sequenced from one sample in a study of T cell repertoires in cytomegalovirus infection. TCRdb reanalysed the reads using MiXCR and keeps one entry per CDR3 protein. The sample has approximately 310,000 distinct CDR3 sequences, roughly 25% seen once. These receptors lack a known antigen. The specimen was cultured PBMCs, collected from culture after CMV antigen stimulation. The source of these receptors is a human donor in good health (CMV status not recorded). Some clones in this sample may be carry-over from other donors' samples.

This rearrangement joins TRBV24-1 to TRBJ1-5; D possibly corresponds to TRBD1 (5 bases). The germline V gene has CDR1 KGHDR and CDR2 SFDVKD. The V and J ends lost 2 bases and 3 bases respectively, with 10 bases between them. CDR3 length: 15 amino acids. The CDR3 bases are TGTGCCACCAGTGATTCCCAGGGAGACAATCAGCCCCAGCATTTT. Residues: CATSDSQGDNQPQHF.

This clonotype came up many times. The V and J genes are TRBV7-2 and TRBJ1-5; a possible D gene is TRBD1 (5 bases). V was trimmed by 5 bases and J by 1 base, leaving 9 bases between them. The CDR3 is made up of 14 amino acids. In germline, CDR1 is SGHTA, CDR2 FQGNSA. As DNA, the CDR3 is TGTGCCAGCAGCCCCGGGGGGAGCAATCAGCCCCAGCATTTT. It is translated as CASSPGGSNQPQHF.

In its sample, this clonotype was seen many times. The rearrangement links TRBV7-2 to TRBJ2-1, with 12 nucleotides matching TRBD2. The CDR3 is 16 residues long. The trim removed 5 bases at V and 6 bases at J, leaving 8 bases unmatched. Per germline, CDR1 SGHTA and CDR2 FQGNSA. CDR3 in DNA: TGTGCCAGCAGCCCAGCGACTAGCGGGAGACCCAATGAGCAGTTCTTC. This translates into CASSPATSGRPNEQFF.

The rearrangement uses TRBV20-1 and TRBJ2-3, with 9 bases aligning to TRBD2. This CDR3 comprises 13 residues. Germline CDR1 DFQATT, CDR2 SNEGSKA (reference sequence). The J segment lost 10 bases and the V segment lost 6 bases, leaving 11 bases of the junction unmatched. The CDR3 DNA reads TGCAGTGCGGAGCGGGAGGCCTTGGGGGCGCAGTATTTT. This sequence encodes CSAEREALGAQYF.

The chain links TRBV7-6 to TRBJ2-1; perhaps D is TRBD1 or TRBD2 (5 bases each). The V end lost 4 bases, the J end lost 10 bases, and 23 bases lay between the germline ends. The V gene's germline CDR1 is SGHVS and CDR2 FNYEAQ. The CDR3 loop spans 16 amino acids. The CDR3, as DNA: TGTGCCAGCAGCTCCGTGGCCGGGGCGGGTTGGGGGGAGCAGTTCTTC. It specifies CASSSVAGAGWGEQFF. The full variable domain, rest sourced from reference TRBV7-6 and TRBJ2-1, is GAGVSQSPRYKVTKRGQDVALRCDPISGHVSLYWYRQALGQGPEFLTYFNYEAQQDKSGLPNDRFSAERPEGSISTLTIQRTEQRDSAMYRCASSSVAGAGWGEQFFGPGTRLTVL.

This clonotype was picked up one time. The V and J genes are TRBV7-9 and TRBJ2-2, with unresolved D. The CDR3 has 15 amino acids. Germline values: CDR1 SEHNR, CDR2 FQNEAQ (reference sequence). V was trimmed by 1 base and J by 2 bases, leaving 8 bases between them. The CDR3 reads CASSLVLPNTGELFF. In nucleotides, the CDR3 is TGTGCCAGCAGCTTAGTCTTGCCAAACACCGGGGAGCTGTTTTTT.

V and J are TRBV20-1 and TRBJ2-3, with D perhaps TRBD1 or TRBD2 (6 bases each). The germline V gene encodes CDR1 DFQATT and CDR2 SNEGSKA (reference sequence). The CDR3 has 14 amino acids. The V gene lost 5 bases and the J gene lost 4 bases, with 16 bases spanning the gap. Here the CDR3 reads CSASGTGAPDTQYF. The CDR3 coding sequence is TGCAGTGCTTCCGGGACGGGGGCTCCAGATACGCAGTATTTT.

The sample holds many counts of this clonotype. The V and J genes are TRBV7-2 and TRBJ1-5; D may be TRBD1 (6 bases). The length of the CDR3 is 15 residues. V lost 3 bases and J 6 bases, leaving 15 bases between the germline ends. The germline V gene has CDR1 SGHTA and CDR2 FQGNSA. The CDR3 sequence: CASSLDTGRGQPQHF. Written as DNA, the CDR3 is TGTGCCAGCAGCTTGGACACAGGGAGGGGTCAGCCCCAGCATTTT.

This clonotype turned up a few times. This chain links TRBV7-3 with TRBJ2-1, with 10 bases aligning to TRBD2. Per the germline V gene, CDR1 is SGHTA and CDR2 is FQGTGA. V was pared by 5 bases and J by 7 bases, with 17 bases of the junction left unmatched. The CDR3 contains 18 residues. The CDR3: CASSPPHGLAGVFNEQFF. The CDR3 region has the DNA TGTGCCAGCAGCCCCCCCCATGGCCTAGCGGGAGTATTTAATGAGCAGTTCTTC.

This clonotype was observed a few times. The chain is built from TRBV5-6 and TRBJ2-4; no definite D call. This CDR3 region has 14 residues. The V gene's germline CDR1 is SGHDT and CDR2 YYEEEE. Trimming removed 1 base from V and 0 bases from J, with 5 bases in between. In DNA, the CDR3 is TGTGCCAGCAGCTTGCGCCTAGCCAAAAACATTCAGTACTTC. This sequence encodes CASSLRLAKNIQYF.

J is TRBJ2-4 and V is TRBV25-1, with D perhaps given as TRBD1 or TRBD2 (5 bases each). CDR1 and CDR2 (germline): MGHDK, SYGVNS. CDR3 length equals 14 residues. V gave up 4 bases and J gave up 7 bases, with 14 bases separating them. CDR3 nucleotide sequence: TGTGCCAGCAGTGGGGGACCCCCGACGAACATTCAGTACTTC. Its translation: CASSGGPPTNIQYF.

The V gene is TRBV12-3 or TRBV12-4, the J gene TRBJ1-2, with D possibly being TRBD1 (5 bases). The CDR3 sequence is 18 residues long. With 3 bases removed from V and 1 base from J, the gap between germline ends came to 21 bases. CDR3 sequence: CASSFRATGPGRNYGYTF. The CDR3, as DNA: TGTGCCAGCAGTTTCCGGGCCACCGGGCCGGGGCGTAACTATGGCTACACCTTC.

The V gene is TRBV6-2 or TRBV6-3, the J gene TRBJ2-4, with D hard to call. There are 12 residues in the CDR3. Between the trimmed V and J ends, which lost 2 bases and 12 bases, there was a span of 11 bases. The germline CDR1 and CDR2 sequences are MNHEY and SVGEGT. For the CDR3, the DNA is TGTGCCAGCAGTTACGTGGTGCCGCCTCAGTACTTC. It yields the protein CASSYVVPPQYF.

The V gene is TRBV3-1, the J gene TRBJ1-3; D unresolved. The CDR3 has 13 amino acids. Trimming stripped 4 bases from V and 7 bases from J, with 11 bases between. Germline assignment: CDR1 LGHDT and CDR2 YNNKEL (reference sequence). The CDR3 loop reads CASSLRMANTIYF. The CDR3 DNA reads as TGTGCCAGCAGCCTTCGGATGGCGAACACCATATATTTT.

This clonotype was recorded at least ten times. The rearrangement joins TRBV7-2 to TRBJ1-5; D is unclear. This CDR3 has 15 residues. Germline loops: CDR1 SGHTA, CDR2 FQGNSA. The ends were cut back, 5 bases at V and 3 bases at J, with 14 bases in the middle. The CDR3 sequence: CASSPIAQFNQPQHF. The CDR3 region has the DNA TGTGCCAGCAGCCCTATCGCACAGTTCAATCAGCCCCAGCATTTT.

The V gene is TRBV6-2 or TRBV6-3, the J gene TRBJ2-1; 12 nucleotides agree with TRBD2. The V gene's germline CDR1 is MNHEY and CDR2 SVGEGT. The CDR3 contains 20 residues. V gave up 6 bases and J gave up 0 bases; unmatched junction bases: 15. In DNA form, the CDR3 reads TGTGCCAGCAGCATGACCCGACTAGCGGGGGAACGGCACTCCTACAATGAGCAGTTCTTC. The encoded protein is CASSMTRLAGERHSYNEQFF.

This clonotype was counted a few times. This rearrangement joins TRBV19 to TRBJ1-4; the D gene is possibly TRBD1 (5 bases). Per germline, CDR1 LNHDA and CDR2 SQIVND (reference sequence). Trimming removed 5 bases from V and 8 bases from J, with 15 bases in between. CDR3 length equals 14 residues. The CDR3 region is CASSRTGDGEKLFF. CDR3 DNA sequence: TGTGCCAGTAGTCGGACGGGGGATGGCGAAAAACTGTTTTTT.

V gene TRBV20-1 combines with J gene TRBJ1-1; TRBD1 matches at 9 bases. V lost 6 bases and J lost 1; bases outside the gene matches: 12. The CDR3 contains 16 residues. Germline V gene sequence: CDR1 DFQATT, CDR2 SNEGSKA (reference sequence). The CDR3: CSARLLGTGRNTEAFF. The CDR3 DNA reads as TGCAGTGCCCGCCTCTTAGGGACAGGGAGGAACACTGAAGCTTTCTTT.

This clonotype was observed at least ten times. This chain uses TRBV7-2 with TRBJ2-1; a weak D match, TRBD1 (6 bases). The CDR3 runs to 15 residues. Trimming pared 7 bases from V and 4 bases from J, leaving 17 bases between. Germline values: CDR1 SGHTA, CDR2 FQGNSA. DNA for the CDR3: TGTGCCAGCACTGACTGGGGGCCATCTTACAATGAGCAGTTCTTC. It encodes CASTDWGPSYNEQFF. Filled out from reference TRBV7-2 and TRBJ2-1, the complete variable domain reads GAGVSQSPSNKVTEKGKDVELRCDPISGHTALYWYRQSLGQGLEFLIYFQGNSAPDKSGLPSDRFSAERTGGSVSTLTIQRTQQEDSAVYLCASTDWGPSYNEQFFGPGTRLTVL.

This clonotype has a handful of counts. The chain carries TRBV9 and TRBJ1-2; D gene ambiguous. The length of the CDR3 is 11 residues. The V gene's germline CDR1 is SGDLS and CDR2 YYNGEE. Trimming cost V 3 bases and J 4 bases, with 4 bases left between them. CDR3 sequence reads: CASSAFYGYTF. The CDR3 DNA sequence: TGTGCCAGCAGCGCCTTCTATGGCTACACCTTC.

This chain uses TRBV7-3 with TRBJ2-1, with D perhaps being TRBD1 or TRBD2 (5 bases each). The CDR3 consists of 14 residues. V lost 5 bases and J 9 bases, leaving 17 bases between the germline ends. The germline gives CDR1 SGHTA, CDR2 FQGTGA. Here the CDR3 reads CASSETRGVSEQFF. The CDR3 bases are TGTGCCAGCAGCGAAACCCGAGGGGTCAGTGAGCAGTTCTTC.

Only a few counts were recorded for this clonotype. The V call is TRBV19, the J call TRBJ1-1; 7 bases match TRBD1. The germline V gene has CDR1 LNHDA and CDR2 SQIVND (reference sequence). The CDR3 covers 12 residues. Trimming took 7 bases from V and 8 from J; bases not matched to a gene: 7. The CDR3 here is CASTWGQLEAFF. The CDR3 coding sequence is TGTGCCAGTACCTGGGGACAGCTGGAAGCTTTCTTT. Complete variable domain (other parts from reference TRBV19 and TRBJ1-1): DGGITQSPKYLFRKEGQNVTLSCEQNLNHDAMYWYRQDPGQGLRLIYYSQIVNDFQKGDIAEGYSVSREKKESFPLTVTSAQKNPTAFYLCASTWGQLEAFFGQGTRLTVV.

This clonotype was seen many times. The chain combines TRBV7-2 with TRBJ2-3; the D is unclear. The CDR3 runs 17 residues. V lost 6 bases and J 2 bases, leaving 21 bases between the germline ends. Germline CDR1 reads SGHTA; CDR2 reads FQGNSA. The CDR3 sequence is CASSRTPTGRTTDTQYF. The CDR3 DNA follows: TGTGCCAGCAGTCGCACACCCACGGGCAGGACCACAGATACGCAGTATTTT.

Ten or more counts support this clonotype. This sequence joins TRBV10-3 and TRBJ2-1; 8 bases align to TRBD2. J gave up 0 bases and V 11 bases, and 9 bases lay outside the gene matches. This CDR3 has 15 amino acids. The germline gives CDR1 ENHRY, CDR2 SYGVKD. In nucleotides, the CDR3 is TGTGCCTCAGCTTCGAGCGGGAGCTCCTACAATGAGCAGTTCTTC. This encodes CASASSGSSYNEQFF.

This clonotype was seen many times. V usage is TRBV7-2 and J usage is TRBJ1-1; D remains ambiguous. Germline CDR1 and CDR2: SGHTA and FQGNSA. CDR3 length: 13 amino acids. V was pared by 3 bases and J by 3 bases, with 8 bases between. CDR3 in amino acids: CASSFSEHTEAFF. In DNA, the CDR3 is TGTGCCAGCAGCTTCTCGGAGCACACTGAAGCTTTCTTT.

Many counts were recorded for this clonotype. The chain joins TRBV7-2 to TRBJ2-1; D uncertain. Trimming removed 4 bases from V and 1 base from J, with 5 bases in between. The germline CDR1 and CDR2 sequences are SGHTA and FQGNSA. The CDR3 length is 13 residues. CDR3 nucleotide sequence: TGTGCCAGCAGCTCCCATTCCTACAATGAGCAGTTCTTC. This sequence encodes CASSSHSYNEQFF.

This clonotype was counted a few times. The chain joins TRBV7-9 to TRBJ1-1; a possible D gene is TRBD1 (6 bases). CDR3 size: 13 residues. Germline V gene sequence: CDR1 SEHNR, CDR2 FQNEAQ (reference sequence). V was trimmed by 5 bases and J by 6 bases, leaving 13 bases between them. CDR3: CASSGQQGSEAFF. In DNA, the CDR3 is TGTGCCAGCAGCGGCCAACAGGGCTCTGAAGCTTTCTTT.

The gene calls are TRBV6-1 and TRBJ2-7; TRBD2 matches 7 bases. V shed 4 bases, J shed 1 base, and the junction held 4 bases outside the gene matches. Germline V gene data show CDR1 as MNHNS and CDR2 as SASEGT. There are 14 residues in the CDR3. The CDR3 coding sequence is TGTGCCAGCAGTGCCAGCGGGAAGTCCTACGAGCAGTACTTC. This translates into CASSASGKSYEQYF.

This clonotype has ten or more counts. The chain recombines TRBV7-7 with TRBJ2-5, with a possible D match to TRBD2 (5 bases). The CDR3 loop spans 15 amino acids. V lost 1 base to trimming and J lost 4 bases, with 13 bases between them. Germline-derived CDR1 and CDR2 are SSHAT and FNYEAQ (reference sequence). This chain's CDR3 is CASSLGLAEGETQYF. The CDR3 nucleotides are TGTGCCAGCAGCTTAGGTCTAGCCGAGGGAGAGACCCAGTACTTC.

This clonotype appeared a few times. The chain couples TRBV25-1 to TRBJ1-2; TRBD1 is a possible D gene (5 bases). Germline lookup yields CDR1 MGHDK and CDR2 SYGVNS. Trimming removed 2 bases from V and 2 bases from J, with 9 bases in between. The CDR3 runs 14 residues. Here the CDR3 DNA reads TGTGCCAGCAGTGAAGTTCGGGGGAACTATGGCTACACCTTC. Its translation is CASSEVRGNYGYTF.